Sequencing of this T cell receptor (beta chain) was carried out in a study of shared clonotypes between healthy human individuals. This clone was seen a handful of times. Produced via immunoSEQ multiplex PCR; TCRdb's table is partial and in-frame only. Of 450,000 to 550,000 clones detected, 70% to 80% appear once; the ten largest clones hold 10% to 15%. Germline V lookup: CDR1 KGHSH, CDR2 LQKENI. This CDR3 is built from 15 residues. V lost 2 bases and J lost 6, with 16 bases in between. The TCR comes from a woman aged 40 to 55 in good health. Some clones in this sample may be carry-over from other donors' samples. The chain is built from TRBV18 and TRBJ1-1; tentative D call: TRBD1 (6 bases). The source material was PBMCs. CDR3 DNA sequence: TGTGCCAGCTCACCATCGGGGGCCAGCCACTCTGAAGCTTTCTTT. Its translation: CASSPSGASHSEAFF.